This TCR beta chain was recorded in a study of T-cell memory formation after mild COVID-19. General study points: Researchers could not confirm that second-wave clones peaking on day 37 targeted SARS-CoV-2.

This clonotype was picked up many times. Its antigen is currently unknown. TCRdb independently ran MiXCR on the 5' RACE reads; one entry per CDR3 protein. The sample includes about 350,000 distinct CDR3 sequences, roughly an eighth of them seen just once. This clonotype originated in a man younger than 35 who had mild COVID-19 (a few samples of this study predate the infection). Cell type and time point are not known. The specimen sequenced was PBMCs or a T cell subset sorted from them (not recorded which).

The CDR3 region has the DNA TGTGCCAGCAGCATCGGGACTAGCGGGGGGGCCAATGAGCAGTTCTTC. It is translated as CASSIGTSGGANEQFF. This rearrangement joins TRBV11-3 to TRBJ2-1, with 16 bases matching TRBD2. Germline V gives CDR1 SGHNT, CDR2 YENEEA. V lost 5 bases to trimming and J lost 6 bases; unmatched junction nucleotides: 4. The CDR3 is made up of 16 amino acids. Variable domain in full (rest from reference TRBV11-3 and TRBJ2-1): EAGVVQSPRYKIIEKKQPVAFWCNPISGHNTLYWYLQNLGQGPELLIRYENEEAVDDSQLPKDRFSAERLKGVDSTLKIQPAELGDSAVYLCASSIGTSGGANEQFFGPGTRLTVL.